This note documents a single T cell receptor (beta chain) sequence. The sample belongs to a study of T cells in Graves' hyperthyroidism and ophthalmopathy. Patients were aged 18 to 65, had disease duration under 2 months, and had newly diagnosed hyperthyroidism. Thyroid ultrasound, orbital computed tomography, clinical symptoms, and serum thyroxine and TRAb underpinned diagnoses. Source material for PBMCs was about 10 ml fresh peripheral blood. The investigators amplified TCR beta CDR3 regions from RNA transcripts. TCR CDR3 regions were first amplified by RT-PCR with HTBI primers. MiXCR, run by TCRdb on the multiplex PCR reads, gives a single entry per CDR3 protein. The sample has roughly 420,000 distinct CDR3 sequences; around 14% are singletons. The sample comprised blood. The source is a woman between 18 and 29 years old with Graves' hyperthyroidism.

CDR3 in amino acids: CASSAGLGGYTF. DNA for the CDR3: TGTGCCAGCAGTGCGGGACTGGGGGGCTACACCTTC. This rearrangement joins TRBV3-1 to TRBJ1-2, with a tentative D call TRBD1 (5 bases). CDR1 and CDR2 from the germline V gene are LGHDT and YNNKEL (reference sequence). The CDR3 is 12 amino acids. V was cut by 6 bases and J by 8 bases, with 13 bases left in between.